This passage covers 20 T cell receptor beta chains from one sample sequenced in a study of tumor-infiltrating lymphocytes in primary liver carcinoma. TCR beta cDNA was made from 500 ng total RNA with a constant-region primer. Libraries covering TCR beta were generated through three nested multiplex PCR rounds (using a slightly modified ARM-PCR). TRBV1-TRBV30 forward primers paired with a C-beta reverse primer were used in the first two PCR rounds, which ran 9 to 10 cycles each. From the multiplex PCR reads, TCRdb called clonotypes with MiXCR, one entry per CDR3 protein. In the table there are over 100,000 distinct CDR3 sequences, around 70% of which are singletons. Without any cell sorting, roughly 20-32 mg of bulk tissue yielded co-extracted RNA and DNA. Sequencing was performed on tumor-adjacent normal liver tissue. These receptors originate from a woman aged 55-69 years with primary liver carcinoma and hepatitis B virus infection.

To note about this clonotype: Relative to the germline gene, one junction end is altered; a read error may explain this. V usage is TRBV6-1 and J usage is TRBJ1-2; tentative D call: TRBD1 (5 bases). The CDR3 loop spans 14 amino acids. Per the germline V gene, CDR1 is MNHNS and CDR2 is SASEGT. In DNA form, the CDR3 reads TGTGTCAGCAGTGAAAATGGGGCGGATGATGGCTACACTTTC. This translates into CVSSENGADDGYTF.

For this clonotype: One end of the junction does not line up with germline, which may come from a read error. V gene TRBV6-1 combines with J gene TRBJ2-1, with D maybe TRBD2 (5 bases). Germline CDR1 MNHNS, CDR2 SASEGT. The CDR3 loop spans 13 amino acids. In DNA, the CDR3 is TGTGCCGGCAGTGAATTGAGGAGGAATGAGCAGTTCTTC. It is translated as CAGSELRRNEQFF.

This clonotype was detected only once. An end of the junction does not agree with germline; a read error may underlie this. The chain has TRBV12-3 or TRBV12-4 and TRBJ1-4; the match to TRBD1 covers 7 bases. CDR3 size: 13 residues. The CDR3 coding sequence is TGTGCCATCAGTTTAGGACAGGCTGAAAAACTGTTCTTT. Protein sequence: CAISLGQAEKLFF.

The chain is built from TRBV29-1 and TRBJ2-1, with 16 bases fitting TRBD2. Trimming took 6 bases from V and 8 from J; bases not matched to a gene: 7. The CDR3 is made up of 15 amino acids. Germline V gene lookup returns CDR1 SQVTM and CDR2 ANQGSEA. CDR3 nucleotide sequence: TGCAGCGTCACCGGGACTAGCGGGAGGGGGTATGAGCAGTTCTTC. It specifies CSVTGTSGRGYEQFF.

With regard to this clonotype: A single base separates this from a much larger clone, so it may be a read error. The rearrangement uses TRBV6-5 and TRBJ1-1, with TRBD1 identical over 10 bases. This CDR3 comprises 14 residues. CDR1 MNHEY and CDR2 SVGAGI come from the germline V gene. The CDR3: CTSTYGQGVTEAFF. In DNA form, the CDR3 reads TGTACCAGCACCTATGGACAGGGGGTAACTGAAGCTTTCTTT.

As for this clonotype: Possible read error: a much larger clone is one base away. This chain connects TRBV11-1 to TRBJ2-3, with D maybe TRBD2 (6 bases). Per the germline V gene, CDR1 is SGHAT and CDR2 is FQDESV (reference sequence). The CDR3 spans 14 residues. Trimming pared 4 bases from V and 7 bases from J, leaving 15 bases between. This chain's CDR3 is CASSSDGSIYTQYF. DNA for the CDR3: TGTGCCAGCAGCTCGGACGGGAGCATATATACGCAGTATTTT.

Concerning this clonotype itself: A much larger clone sits a single nucleotide away, making a read error possible. V usage is TRBV28 and J usage is TRBJ2-7; no reliable D call. This CDR3 contains 11 residues. Germline CDR1 reads MDHEN; CDR2 reads SYDVKM. The CDR3 here is CASKNNYERYF. DNA for the CDR3: TGTGCCAGCAAGAACAACTACGAGCGGTACTTC.

About this clonotype: This may arise from a read error, as a much more abundant clone is one base away. This chain connects TRBV5-4 to TRBJ2-2; 7 positions match TRBD2. Trimming at V came to 4 bases and at J to 3 bases, leaving 9 bases not matched to a gene. The CDR3 has 16 amino acids. Looked up from germline, CDR1 is SGHNT and CDR2 is YYREEE (reference sequence). Written as DNA, the CDR3 is TGTGCCAGCAGCCAGAGGGCTAGCGGCTACACCGGGGAGCTGTTTTTT. Translated: CASSQRASGYTGELFF.

This clonotype was counted a few times. A read error may produce the germline difference seen at one junction end. DNA for the CDR3: TGTGCCGGCAGTTTTCGCAGGGATGCTGGTGAGCAGTTCTTC. Its protein product is CAGSFRRDAGEQFF. This chain connects TRBV28 to TRBJ2-1; possibly TRBD1 for D (5 bases). CDR3 length: 14 amino acids. CDR1 MDHEN and CDR2 SYDVKM come from the germline V gene.

This clonotype was counted a single time. The junction and the germline gene differ at one end; a read error may be behind it. The chain links TRBV28 to TRBJ2-3; D remains ambiguous. Germline assignment: CDR1 MDHEN and CDR2 SYDVKM. This CDR3 is 13 amino acids long. CDR3 amino acids: CTSSLWAADTQYF. DNA for the CDR3: TGTACCAGCAGTTTATGGGCCGCAGATACGCAATATTTT.

This clonotype was picked up many times. The chain employs TRBV28 and TRBJ2-3; no reliable D call. This CDR3 contains 13 residues. Germline V gene lookup returns CDR1 MDHEN and CDR2 SYDVKM. Trimming stripped 4 bases from V and 0 bases from J, with 5 bases between. The CDR3 spells CASSSPSTDTQYF. Here the CDR3 DNA reads TGTGCCAGCAGTTCCCCCAGCACAGATACGCAGTATTTT.

This clonotype was seen a few times. Possible read error: a much larger clone is one base away. CDR3 bases: TGTGCCAGCAACCCTGGGGCCAAAGATACGCAGTATTTT. Its protein product is CASNPGAKDTQYF. V and J are TRBV5-6 and TRBJ2-3; the D gene is possibly TRBD1 (5 bases). The CDR3 has 13 residues. The germline V gene has CDR1 SGHDT and CDR2 YYEEEE. The germline V and J ends were trimmed by 6 bases and 5 bases, with 13 bases remaining between them.

This clonotype showed up many times. The rearrangement joins TRBV28 to TRBJ2-7; TRBD1 matches 7 bases. Per germline, CDR1 MDHEN and CDR2 SYDVKM. The CDR3 contains 14 residues. V shed 3 bases and J 4 bases; nucleotides not matched to a gene: 6. CDR3 region: CASSFAGRGYEQYF. CDR3 DNA sequence: TGTGCCAGCAGTTTTGCCGGCAGGGGGTACGAGCAGTACTTC. The variable domain in full, completed from reference TRBV28 and TRBJ2-7, reads DVKVTQSSRYLVKRTGEKVFLECVQDMDHENMFWYRQDPGLGLRLIYFSYDVKMKEKGDIPEGYSVSREKKERFSLILESASTNQTSMYLCASSFAGRGYEQYFGPGTRLTVT.

As for this clonotype: One end of the junction fails to match germline, which may point to a read error. The chain is built from TRBV10-2 and TRBJ1-6; a weak D match, TRBD1 (6 bases). Germline V lookup: CDR1 WSHSY, CDR2 SAAADI. The CDR3 totals 15 residues. This CDR3 is CANRPDRSYNSLLHF. In nucleotides, the CDR3 is TGTGCCAACAGGCCGGACAGAAGTTATAATTCACTCCTCCACTTT.

This clonotype showed up just once. The junction departs from germline at one end; a sequencing error may be responsible. This chain uses TRBV19 with TRBJ1-5; 7 bases align to TRBD1. Germline V lookup: CDR1 LNHDA, CDR2 SQIVND (reference sequence). The CDR3 loop spans 16 amino acids. The CDR3 loop reads CDSSIRPGQQYQPQHF. The DNA of the CDR3 is TGTGACAGTAGTATTCGACCGGGACAGCAGTATCAGCCCCAGCATTTT.

As to this clonotype: The conserved phenylalanine or tryptophan normally closing the CDR3 is absent here, so this likely arose from a read error. The chain combines TRBV11-2 with TRBJ2-7; the D gene is possibly TRBD1 (6 bases). Looked up from germline, CDR1 is SGHAT and CDR2 is FQNNGV. This CDR3 contains 14 residues. CDR3 sequence: CACSSDHRVLEQYL. The DNA of the CDR3 is TGTGCCTGCAGCTCCGATCACAGGGTTCTCGAGCAGTACCTC.

This clonotype was seen at least ten times. The chain has TRBV7-8 and TRBJ2-5; 8 nucleotides match TRBD1. Per germline, CDR1 SGHVS and CDR2 FQNEAQ. V shed 5 bases and J 1 base; nucleotides not matched to a gene: 6. This CDR3 has 15 amino acids. The CDR3 sequence is CASSHGQGAQETQYF. Here the CDR3 DNA reads TGTGCCAGCAGCCACGGACAGGGTGCCCAAGAGACCCAGTACTTC.

On this clonotype: A read error may be the cause here, since a much bigger clone is one base away. The chain recombines TRBV19 with TRBJ2-7; 11 bases line up with TRBD1. Losses at the gene ends were 3 bases for V and 7 bases for J; bases not matched to a gene: 5. This CDR3 is built from 14 residues. Germline V lookup: CDR1 LNHDA, CDR2 SQIVND (reference sequence). In nucleotides, the CDR3 is TGTGCCAGTAGTATCGGGACAGGGGGAGAAGAGCAGTACTTC. It translates to CASSIGTGGEEQYF. Combining the CDR3 with reference TRBV19 and TRBJ2-7 gives the whole variable domain DGGITQSPKYLFRKEGQNVTLSCEQNLNHDAMYWYRQDPGQGLRLIYYSQIVNDFQKGDIAEGYSVSREKKESFPLTVTSAQKNPTAFYLCASSIGTGGEEQYFGPGTRLTVT.

Worth noting for this clonotype: One end of the junction fails to match germline, which may point to a read error. J is TRBJ2-7 and V is TRBV29-1, with 8 bases matching TRBD2. The CDR3 is 13 amino acids. In germline, CDR1 is SQVTM, CDR2 ANQGSEA. CDR3 amino acids: CSVTGGGSYELYF. The CDR3 nucleotides are TGCAGCGTCACCGGGGGGGGGTCCTATGAGCTGTACTTC.

As for this clonotype: The junction shows a germline mismatch at one end, possibly a read error. The chain carries TRBV6-5 and TRBJ1-6; tentatively, D is TRBD1 (5 bases). The CDR3 contains 17 residues. The germline V gene encodes CDR1 MNHEY and CDR2 SVGAGI. The DNA of the CDR3 is TGTGTCAGCAGTACACCTCCAGCCGGACATGTTGGCTCACCCTTCCACTTT. Protein: CVSSTPPAGHVGSPFHF.